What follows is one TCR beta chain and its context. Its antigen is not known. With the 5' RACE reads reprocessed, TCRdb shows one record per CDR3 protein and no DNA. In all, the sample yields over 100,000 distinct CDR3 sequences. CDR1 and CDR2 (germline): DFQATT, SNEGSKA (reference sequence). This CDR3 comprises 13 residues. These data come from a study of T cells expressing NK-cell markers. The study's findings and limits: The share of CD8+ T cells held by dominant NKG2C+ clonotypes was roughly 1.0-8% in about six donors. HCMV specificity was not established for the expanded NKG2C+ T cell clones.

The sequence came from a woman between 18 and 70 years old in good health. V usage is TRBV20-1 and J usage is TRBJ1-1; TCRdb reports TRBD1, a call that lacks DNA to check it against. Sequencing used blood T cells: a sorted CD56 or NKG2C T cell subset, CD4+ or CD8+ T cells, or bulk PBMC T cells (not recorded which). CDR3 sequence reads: CSAPTTGTTVAFF.